A selection of T cell receptor beta chains follows, all from one sample in a study of T cells in Graves' hyperthyroidism and ophthalmopathy. MiXCR, applied by TCRdb to the multiplex PCR reads, yields one record per CDR3 protein. The data contain 500,000 to 750,000 distinct CDR3 sequences, around 42% of them seen just once; the ten biggest clones take up 7.5% to 8.5%. Sequencing was performed on peripheral blood or thyroid tissue (not recorded which). The receptors here all came from a woman aged 18-29 years with Graves' hyperthyroidism. The CDR3 runs from the conserved cysteine through the conserved F or W. A D gene is named only where the DNA matches it firmly. A row's size may be missing; if present it is once, few, many or a size class.

>TRBV15|TRBJ1-5|NA|NA
CATSRDWARTEHF
TGTGCCACCAGCAGAGATTGGGCCCGGACCGAGCATTTT
>TRBV7-6|TRBJ2-7|many|NA
CASSFSPLGEQYF
TGTGCCAGCAGCTTCTCCCCCTTGGGCGAGCAGTACTTC
>TRBV11-1|TRBJ2-7|NA|NA
CASSSGVRGNTGELYF
TGCGCCAGCAGCTCTGGGGTGCGGGGCAACACCGGGGAGCTGTACTTC
>TRBV27|TRBJ2-2|few|TRBD2
CASSLDVRTRTTGELFF
TGTGCCAGCAGCCTCGACGTCAGGACTAGGACCACCGGGGAGCTGTTTTTT
>TRBV6-5|TRBJ2-7|many|NA
CASSRRESWDYEQYF
TGTGCCAGCAGCAGGCGGGAATCGTGGGACTACGAGCAGTACTTC
>TRBV12-3/TRBV12-4|TRBJ2-7|once|TRBD2
CASSTSGALYEQYF
TGTGCCAGCAGTACTAGCGGGGCACTCTACGAGCAGTACTTC
>TRBV3-1|TRBJ2-2|few|NA
CASNLDSQNTGELFF
TGTGCCAGCAACCTGGACAGTCAGAACACCGGGGAGCTGTTTTTT
>TRBV5-6|TRBJ1-2|NA|NA
CASTRLGYSHGYTF
TGTGCCAGCACTCGGCTGGGTTATTCGCATGGCTACACCTTC
>TRBV7-8|TRBJ2-5|many|NA
CASSPEGGGSGETQYF
TGTGCCAGCAGCCCTGAAGGGGGGGGGAGTGGGGAGACCCAGTACTTC
>TRBV9|TRBJ2-2|NA|TRBD2
CASSARTSGIYNEQFF
TGTGCCAGCAGCGCGAGGACTAGCGGGATCTACAATGAGCAGTTTTTT
>TRBV5-4|TRBJ1-6|NA|TRBD1
CASSWGGGNSPLHF
TGTGCCAGCAGCTGGGGAGGGGGCAATTCACCCCTCCACTTT
>TRBV7-9|TRBJ1-4|many|NA
CASSFSGTTGEKLFF
TGTGCCAGCAGCTTTTCCGGGACAACGGGTGAAAAACTGTTTTTT
>TRBV7-3|TRBJ1-2|few|NA
CASSRDLGPTNYGYTF
TGTGCCAGCAGCCGGGACTTGGGACCCACTAACTATGGCTACACCTTC